This TCR beta chain was sequenced during a study of cytomegalovirus exposure and HLA in healthy donors. Notes on the study in general: Published work reported that the classifier diagnosed cytomegalovirus status with high specificity and sensitivity. Cytomegalovirus association was listed for about 150 TCR beta chains.

The donors were members of the roughly 120-subject validation cohort (separate from the approximately 670-subject first cohort). Germline CDR1 and CDR2: LGHNA and YNFKEQ. CDR3 length: 13 amino acids. Between the trimmed V and J ends, which lost 0 bases and 5 bases, there was a span of 5 bases. Regarding this clone: Its antigen is currently unknown.

The method was immunoSEQ multiplex PCR; TCRdb's version includes in-frame clones alone and lacks a portion of them. The sample contains about 56,000 clones, more than 80% of which appear only once. Input material: PBMCs. This chain connects TRBV4-2 to TRBJ2-1; D gene uncertain. This TCR came from a man in his late teens or twenties in good health and CMV-seronegative. The CDR3 DNA reads as TGTGCCAGCAGCCAAGAAATCAACAATGAGCAGTTCTTC. Translating gives CASSQEINNEQFF.